This TCR beta chain is from a study of blood T cell repertoires in COVID-19 (dated by TCRdb to the early 2020s). Some background on the complete study: Samples covering the acute and convalescent phases of COVID-19 were provided by collaborators in the United States, Italy and Spain. Where HLA class I and class II types were available, the types were taken from metadata supplied by the sample provider, not from assay-based typing. Samples came from the ongoing ImmuneRACE study (first 160 participants) plus 1,254 subjects from 6 global collaborators. Sample metadata almost always included a de-identified subject ID, COVID-19 status, age in years and sex. The repertoires were released in a freely available public database meant as a resource for research on the immune response to SARS-CoV-2. The dataset comprised deeply sampled blood TCRbeta repertoires from subjects exposed to, actively infected with, or recovered from COVID-19. The material from the prospective study consisted of cDNA or gDNA derived from T cells, B-cell-depleted T cells, or PBMCs.

TCRbeta CDR3 regions were amplified from genomic DNA by means of the immunoSEQ Assay, a bias-controlled multiplex PCR. The paper's data handling went like this. The number of nucleated cells in each sample was estimated by amplification of reference gene primers within the assay. Sequence reads were collapsed and filtered to measure the absolute abundance of every unique TCRbeta CDR3 rearrangement. For each sample, productive Simpson clonality was calculated as the square root of Simpson's diversity index across productive rearrangements. In TCRdb, the immuneACCESS table is reduced to in-frame sequences with V and J assigned. These tables do not hold every clone; where another copy was compared, an unresolved V gene accounts for under half, and the others remain unexplained. V, J and clone size reflect that table, while D and trimming were determined from the DNA. For this sample the table gives 400,000 to 450,000 clones, of which 80% to 90% were detected only once. The top ten clonotypes cover about 0.91% of the sample.

General findings and caveats noted by the study authors: The quantity of clinical and demographic metadata differed by source and by participant and was supplied without curation.

One collaborating source in Seattle enrolled patients during active infection and followed them longitudinally through the course of disease. Collaborating institutions collected whole blood in K2EDTA tubes following their own protocols. For TCRbeta analysis, collaborator samples were shipped as frozen whole blood, as isolated PBMCs, or as DNA extracted from either sample type. CDR3 length: 13 amino acids, cysteine to phenylalanine. CDR3 DNA is the only sequence kept; it has 39 bases, read in frame from the first base. Looking up the germline V gene (reference sequence) yields CDR1 GTSNPN and CDR2 SVGIG. Relative to germline, V is 4 bases shorter and J is 3 bases shorter, with 10 bases between their ends. This clone came up once. Its antigen specificity is not known. Base qualities are not recorded, but no much larger clone differs from it by a single base.

Here the chain combines TRBV30 and TRBJ2-1; D gene: possibly TRBD2, on 5 matching bases. Sequencing was done on a sample of peripheral blood. This TCR was recovered from a man aged 18 to 30 with COVID-19, enrolled during active disease. The DNA sequence is as follows: TGTGCCTGGAACGAGGGATACTACAATGAGCAGTTCTTC. Translated, it gives CAWNEGYYNEQFF.